This T cell receptor beta chain was captured by sequencing in a study of CD8+ T cells in alopecia areata. Study at large: Tofacitinib administration to treated patients was oral, at 5 to 10 mg twice daily.

The authors extracted RNA and reverse transcribed it into cDNA as the sequencing template. TCRdb's copy holds only in-frame clones and misses some; the assay was immunoSEQ multiplex PCR. The sample carries about 110,000 clones, roughly 89% recorded once. Whole-study findings and limits: Normal scalp showed lower clonality than lesional scalp, especially alopecia totalis/universalis. Tofacitinib significantly brought down scalp clonality and expanded CD8+ clones among top 100.

Treatment meaning: oral pan-JAK inhibitor, 5-10 mg twice daily. About this clone: Its antigen is unidentified.

V lost 5 bases to trimming and J lost 2 bases; unmatched junction nucleotides: 11. This CDR3 has 17 residues. Germline V gene lookup returns CDR1 SGHTA and CDR2 FQGNSA. Sequenced here: CD8+ T cells sorted from blood, sampled at week 24, from a patient treated with tofacitinib. This receptor was obtained from a human donor with alopecia areata. This chain uses TRBV7-2 with TRBJ2-2; the match to TRBD1 covers 7 bases. This CDR3 is CASSVPWTGGNTGELFF. CDR3 nucleotides: TGTGCCAGCAGCGTGCCCTGGACAGGCGGTAACACCGGGGAGCTGTTTTTT.